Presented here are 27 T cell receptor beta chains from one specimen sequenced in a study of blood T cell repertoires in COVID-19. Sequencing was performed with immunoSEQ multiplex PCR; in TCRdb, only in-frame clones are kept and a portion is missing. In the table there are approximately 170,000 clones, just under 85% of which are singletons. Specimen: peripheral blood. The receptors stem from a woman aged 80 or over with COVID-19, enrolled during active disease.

CDR3 residues: CASSTRQGIYEQYF. The CDR3 coding sequence is TGTGCCAGCTCAACCCGACAGGGGATTTACGAGCAGTACTTC. This chain connects TRBV18 to TRBJ2-7; 8 nucleotides align to TRBD1. Germline lookup yields CDR1 KGHSH and CDR2 LQKENI. CDR3 length equals 14 residues. The V and J ends lost 5 bases and 4 bases, in that order; junction bases with no gene match: 7.

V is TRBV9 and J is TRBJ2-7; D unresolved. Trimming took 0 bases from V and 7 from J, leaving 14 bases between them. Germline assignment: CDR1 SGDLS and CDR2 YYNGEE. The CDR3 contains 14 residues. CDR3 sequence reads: CASSVDANAREQYF. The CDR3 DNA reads TGTGCCAGCAGCGTAGATGCGAACGCCCGGGAGCAGTACTTC.

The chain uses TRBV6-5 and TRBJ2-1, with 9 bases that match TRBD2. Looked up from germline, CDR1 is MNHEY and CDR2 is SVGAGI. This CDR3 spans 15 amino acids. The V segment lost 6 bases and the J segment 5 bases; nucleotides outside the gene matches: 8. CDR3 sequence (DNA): TGTGCCAGCAGCGAGCGGGCGGGAGGGAACAATGAGCAGTTCTTC. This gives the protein CASSERAGGNNEQFF.

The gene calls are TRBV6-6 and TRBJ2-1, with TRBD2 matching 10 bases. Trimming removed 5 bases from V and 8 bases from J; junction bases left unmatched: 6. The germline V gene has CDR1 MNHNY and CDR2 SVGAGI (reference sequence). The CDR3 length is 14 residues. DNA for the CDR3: TGTGCCAGCAGTCCCGATCTAGCGGGAGATGAGCAGTTCTTC. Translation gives CASSPDLAGDEQFF.

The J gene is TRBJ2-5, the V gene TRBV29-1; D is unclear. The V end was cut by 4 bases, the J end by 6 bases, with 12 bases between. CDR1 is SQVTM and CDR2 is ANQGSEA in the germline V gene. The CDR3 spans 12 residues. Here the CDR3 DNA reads TGCAGCGTTGTGAAGAGTAGCAAGACCCAGTACTTC. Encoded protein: CSVVKSSKTQYF.

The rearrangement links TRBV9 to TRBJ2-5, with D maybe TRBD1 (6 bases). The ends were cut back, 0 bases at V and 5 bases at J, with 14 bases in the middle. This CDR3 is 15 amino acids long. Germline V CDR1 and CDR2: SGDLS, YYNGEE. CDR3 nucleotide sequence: TGTGCCAGCAGCGTAGCGACAGGACTTTCGGAGACCCAGTACTTC. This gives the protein CASSVATGLSETQYF.

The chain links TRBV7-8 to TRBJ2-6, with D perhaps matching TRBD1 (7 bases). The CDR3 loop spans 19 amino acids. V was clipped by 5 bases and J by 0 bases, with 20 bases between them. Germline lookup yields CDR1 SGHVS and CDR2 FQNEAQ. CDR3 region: CASSPGVRGARSGANVLTF. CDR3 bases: TGTGCCAGCAGCCCGGGGGTCAGGGGGGCCCGCTCTGGGGCCAACGTCCTGACTTTC.

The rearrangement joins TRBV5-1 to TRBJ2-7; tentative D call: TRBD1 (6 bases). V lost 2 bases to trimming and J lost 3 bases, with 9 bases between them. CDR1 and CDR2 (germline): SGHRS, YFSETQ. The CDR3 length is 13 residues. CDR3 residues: CASSLTGHYEQYF. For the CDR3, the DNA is TGCGCCAGCAGCTTAACAGGGCACTACGAGCAGTACTTC. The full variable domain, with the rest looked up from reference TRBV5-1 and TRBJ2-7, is KAGVTQTPRYLIKTRGQQVTLSCSPISGHRSVSWYQQTPGQGLQFLFEYFSETQRNKGNFPGRFSGRQFSNSRSEMNVSTLELGDSALYLCASSLTGHYEQYFGPGTRLTVT.

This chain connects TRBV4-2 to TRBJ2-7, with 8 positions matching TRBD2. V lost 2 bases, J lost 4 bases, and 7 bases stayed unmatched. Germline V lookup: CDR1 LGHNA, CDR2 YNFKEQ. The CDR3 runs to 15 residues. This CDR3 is CASSQSGTSQYEQYF. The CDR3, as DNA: TGTGCCAGCAGCCAAAGCGGGACTAGTCAGTACGAGCAGTACTTC.

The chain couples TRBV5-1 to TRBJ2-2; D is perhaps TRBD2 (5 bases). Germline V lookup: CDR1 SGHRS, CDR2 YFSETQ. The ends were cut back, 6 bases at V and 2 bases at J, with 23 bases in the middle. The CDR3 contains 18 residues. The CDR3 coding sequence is TGCGCCAGCACTAAAATCCTTAGTATCGGAGGAAACACCGGGGAGCTGTTTTTT. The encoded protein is CASTKILSIGGNTGELFF.

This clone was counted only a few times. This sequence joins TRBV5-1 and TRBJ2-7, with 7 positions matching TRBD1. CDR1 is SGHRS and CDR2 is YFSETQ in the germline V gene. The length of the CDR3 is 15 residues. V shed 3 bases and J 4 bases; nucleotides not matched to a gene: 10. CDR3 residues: CASSSRDSRTYEQYF. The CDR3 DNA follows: TGCGCCAGCAGCTCCCGGGACAGCAGAACTTACGAGCAGTACTTC.

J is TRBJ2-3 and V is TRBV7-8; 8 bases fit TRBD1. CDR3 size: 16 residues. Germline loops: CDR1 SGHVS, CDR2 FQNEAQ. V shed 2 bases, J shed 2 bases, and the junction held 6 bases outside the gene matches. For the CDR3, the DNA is TGTGCCAGCAGCTTACTTAGGGACAGGATCACAGATACGCAGTATTTT. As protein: CASSLLRDRITDTQYF.

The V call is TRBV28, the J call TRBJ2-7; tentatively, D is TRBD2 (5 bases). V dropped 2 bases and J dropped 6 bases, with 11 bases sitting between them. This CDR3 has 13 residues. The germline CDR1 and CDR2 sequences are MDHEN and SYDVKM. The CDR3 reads CASSLPFGVEQYF. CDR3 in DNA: TGTGCCAGCAGTTTACCCTTCGGGGTCGAGCAGTACTTC.

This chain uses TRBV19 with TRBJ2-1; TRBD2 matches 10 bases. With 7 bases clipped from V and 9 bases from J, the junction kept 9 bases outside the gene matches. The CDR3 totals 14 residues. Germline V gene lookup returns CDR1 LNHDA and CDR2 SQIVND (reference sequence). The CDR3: CASKRGGGNSEQFF. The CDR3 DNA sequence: TGTGCCAGTAAGCGGGGGGGCGGTAATAGTGAGCAGTTCTTC.

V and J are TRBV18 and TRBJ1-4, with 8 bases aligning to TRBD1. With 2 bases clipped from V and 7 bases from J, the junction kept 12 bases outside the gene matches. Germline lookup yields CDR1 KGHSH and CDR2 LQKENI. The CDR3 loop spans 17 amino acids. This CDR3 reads CASSPFGNTGGGEKLFF. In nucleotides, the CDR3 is TGTGCCAGCTCACCATTTGGAAACACAGGGGGAGGTGAAAAACTGTTTTTT.

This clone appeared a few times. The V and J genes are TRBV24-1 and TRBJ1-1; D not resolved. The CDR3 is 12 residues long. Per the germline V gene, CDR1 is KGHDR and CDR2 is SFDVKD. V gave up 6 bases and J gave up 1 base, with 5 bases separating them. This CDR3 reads CATSPGNTEAFF. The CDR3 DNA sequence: TGTGCCACCAGTCCCGGGAACACTGAAGCTTTCTTT.

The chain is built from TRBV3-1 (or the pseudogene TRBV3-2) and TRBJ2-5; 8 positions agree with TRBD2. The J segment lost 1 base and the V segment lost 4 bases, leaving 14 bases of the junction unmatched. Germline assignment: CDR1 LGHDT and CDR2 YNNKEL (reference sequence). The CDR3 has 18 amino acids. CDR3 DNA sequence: TGTGCCAGCAGCCTTCACGTCCCGAGCGGGGGCCTCCAAGAGACCCAGTACTTC. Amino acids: CASSLHVPSGGLQETQYF.

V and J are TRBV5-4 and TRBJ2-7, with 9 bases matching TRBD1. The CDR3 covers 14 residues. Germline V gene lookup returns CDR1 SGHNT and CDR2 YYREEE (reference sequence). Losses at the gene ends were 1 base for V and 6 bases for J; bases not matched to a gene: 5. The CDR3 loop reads CASSLNRGLREQYF. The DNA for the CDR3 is TGTGCCAGCAGCTTGAACAGGGGGCTTCGCGAGCAGTACTTC.

The CDR3 DNA is TGCGCCAGCACACCGGGACAGGGGTATGCTGAAGCTTTCTTT. Its translation: CASTPGQGYAEAFF. The chain couples TRBV10-1 to TRBJ1-1; TRBD1 agrees at 10 bases. CDR3 length equals 14 residues. The V and J ends lost 7 bases and 6 bases, in that order; junction bases with no gene match: 8. Germline V gives CDR1 WNHNN, CDR2 SYGVQD (reference sequence).

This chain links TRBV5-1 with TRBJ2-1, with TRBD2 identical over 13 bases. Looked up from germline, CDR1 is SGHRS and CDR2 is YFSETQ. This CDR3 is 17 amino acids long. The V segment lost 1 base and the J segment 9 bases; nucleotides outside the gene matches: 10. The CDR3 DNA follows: TGCGCCAGCAGCTTGACACCCAGACTAGCGGGGGGCTTTGAGCAGTTCTTC. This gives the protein CASSLTPRLAGGFEQFF. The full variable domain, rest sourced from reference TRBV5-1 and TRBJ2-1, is KAGVTQTPRYLIKTRGQQVTLSCSPISGHRSVSWYQQTPGQGLQFLFEYFSETQRNKGNFPGRFSGRQFSNSRSEMNVSTLELGDSALYLCASSLTPRLAGGFEQFFGPGTRLTVL.

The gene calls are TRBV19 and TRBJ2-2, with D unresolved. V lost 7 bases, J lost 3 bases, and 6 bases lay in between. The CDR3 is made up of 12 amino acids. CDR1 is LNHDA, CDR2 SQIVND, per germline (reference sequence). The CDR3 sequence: CASTFYTGELFF. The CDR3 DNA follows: TGTGCCAGTACTTTCTACACCGGGGAGCTGTTTTTT. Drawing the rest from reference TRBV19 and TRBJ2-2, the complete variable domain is DGGITQSPKYLFRKEGQNVTLSCEQNLNHDAMYWYRQDPGQGLRLIYYSQIVNDFQKGDIAEGYSVSREKKESFPLTVTSAQKNPTAFYLCASTFYTGELFFGEGSRLTVL.

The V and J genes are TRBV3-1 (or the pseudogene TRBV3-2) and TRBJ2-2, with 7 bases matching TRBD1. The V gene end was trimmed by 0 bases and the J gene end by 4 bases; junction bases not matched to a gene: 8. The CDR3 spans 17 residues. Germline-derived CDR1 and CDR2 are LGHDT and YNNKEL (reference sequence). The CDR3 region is CASSQETGLIITGELFF. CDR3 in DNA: TGTGCCAGCAGCCAAGAGACAGGGCTTATAATCACCGGGGAGCTGTTTTTT.

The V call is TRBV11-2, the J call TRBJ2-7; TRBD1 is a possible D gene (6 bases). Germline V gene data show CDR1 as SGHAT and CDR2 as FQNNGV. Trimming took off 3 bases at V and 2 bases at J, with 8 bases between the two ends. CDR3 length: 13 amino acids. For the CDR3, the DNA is TGTGCCAGCAGCTTCGGACAGACCTACGAGCAGTACTTC. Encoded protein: CASSFGQTYEQYF.

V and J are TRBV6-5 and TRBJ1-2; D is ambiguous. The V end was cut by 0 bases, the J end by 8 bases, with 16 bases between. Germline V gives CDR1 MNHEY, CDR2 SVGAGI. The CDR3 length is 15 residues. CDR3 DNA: TGTGCCAGCAGTTACTCGAAGATACAGCCACGAGGCTACACCTTC. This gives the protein CASSYSKIQPRGYTF.

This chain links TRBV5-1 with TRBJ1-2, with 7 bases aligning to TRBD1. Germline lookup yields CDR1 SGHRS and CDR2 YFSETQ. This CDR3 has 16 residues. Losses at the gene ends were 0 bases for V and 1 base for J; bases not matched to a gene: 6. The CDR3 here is CASSLVSGGHNYGYTF. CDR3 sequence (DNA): TGCGCCAGCAGCTTGGTATCAGGGGGTCATAACTATGGCTACACCTTC.

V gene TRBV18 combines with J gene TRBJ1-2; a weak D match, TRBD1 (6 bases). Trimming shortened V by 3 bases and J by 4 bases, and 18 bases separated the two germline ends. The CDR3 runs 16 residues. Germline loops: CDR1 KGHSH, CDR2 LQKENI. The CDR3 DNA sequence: TGTGCCAGCTCACCCCCGGGGCGGGGGGCTGGCTATGGCTACACCTTC. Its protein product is CASSPPGRGAGYGYTF.

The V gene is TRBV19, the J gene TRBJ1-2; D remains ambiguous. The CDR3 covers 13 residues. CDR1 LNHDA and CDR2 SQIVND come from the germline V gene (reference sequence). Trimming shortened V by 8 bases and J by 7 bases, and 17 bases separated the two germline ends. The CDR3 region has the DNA TGTGCCAGTTCCCCTGGGCAGGTCGGTGGCTACACCTTC. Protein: CASSPGQVGGYTF. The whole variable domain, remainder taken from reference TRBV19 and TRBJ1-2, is DGGITQSPKYLFRKEGQNVTLSCEQNLNHDAMYWYRQDPGQGLRLIYYSQIVNDFQKGDIAEGYSVSREKKESFPLTVTSAQKNPTAFYLCASSPGQVGGYTFGSGTRLTVV.